This entry lists 29 T cell receptor beta chains sequenced from one sample in a study of blood T cell repertoires in COVID-19. Sequencing was performed with immunoSEQ multiplex PCR; in TCRdb, only in-frame clones are kept and a portion is missing. The table has a few hundred thousand clones, roughly 85% seen once. The sequenced material came from PBMCs or T cells enriched from blood (not recorded which). Source of these receptors: a woman aged 35 to 49 with acute COVID-19.

This rearrangement joins TRBV28 to TRBJ1-5, with D possibly being TRBD1 (5 bases). Trimming cost V 3 bases and J 5 bases, with 17 bases left between them. This CDR3 has 16 amino acids. CDR1 and CDR2 from the germline V gene are MDHEN and SYDVKM. Here the CDR3 DNA reads TGTGCCAGCAGTTTGAACCAGGGTAGGGCGCATCAGCCCCAGCATTTT. It specifies CASSLNQGRAHQPQHF. The variable domain in full, completed from reference TRBV28 and TRBJ1-5, reads DVKVTQSSRYLVKRTGEKVFLECVQDMDHENMFWYRQDPGLGLRLIYFSYDVKMKEKGDIPEGYSVSREKKERFSLILESASTNQTSMYLCASSLNQGRAHQPQHFGDGTRLSIL.

This clone was found once. The V and J genes are TRBV27 and TRBJ2-1; 8 nucleotides line up with TRBD2. V gave up 6 bases and J gave up 5 bases; unmatched junction bases: 12. Germline CDR1 and CDR2: MNHEY and SMNVEV (reference sequence). The CDR3 contains 16 residues. The CDR3 DNA reads as TGTGCCAGCAGGACCCTTTGGCGGGAGGTAAACAATGAGCAGTTCTTC. This sequence encodes CASRTLWREVNNEQFF.

This clone was detected a few times. V gene TRBV9 combines with J gene TRBJ1-1, with D possibly being TRBD1 (5 bases). Germline V CDR1 and CDR2: SGDLS, YYNGEE. There are 15 residues in the CDR3. Trimming took 3 bases from V and 4 from J, leaving 16 bases between them. The CDR3 reads CASSAEYGGVTEAFF. CDR3 sequence (DNA): TGTGCCAGCAGCGCAGAGTACGGGGGGGTCACTGAAGCTTTCTTT.

This rearrangement joins TRBV27 to TRBJ2-7; 8 bases line up with TRBD2. Losses at the gene ends were 0 bases for V and 1 base for J; bases not matched to a gene: 5. Germline V gives CDR1 MNHEY, CDR2 SMNVEV (reference sequence). The CDR3 consists of 16 residues. The CDR3 coding sequence is TGTGCCAGCAGTTTATCGATCGCGGGAGGTTCCTACGAGCAGTACTTC. It yields the protein CASSLSIAGGSYEQYF.

This chain links TRBV28 with TRBJ2-1, with TRBD2 matching over 8 bases. In germline, CDR1 is MDHEN, CDR2 SYDVKM. This CDR3 contains 16 residues. The junction had 10 bases not matched to a gene; V was cut back by 5 bases and J by 4 bases. CDR3: CASSASGTRVYNEQFF. The CDR3, as DNA: TGTGCCAGCAGTGCCTCGGGGACTAGGGTGTACAATGAGCAGTTCTTC.

The chain links TRBV27 to TRBJ2-3; possibly TRBD2 for D (6 bases). The CDR3 runs to 16 residues. Germline V gene data show CDR1 as MNHEY and CDR2 as SMNVEV (reference sequence). The V gene lost 5 bases and the J gene lost 2 bases, with 17 bases spanning the gap. The CDR3 loop reads CASSIGPGLNTDTQYF. The CDR3 DNA is TGTGCCAGCAGTATCGGTCCGGGACTTAACACAGATACGCAGTATTTT.

This sequence joins TRBV19 and TRBJ1-1, with TRBD1 as a possible D gene (5 bases). The V gene's germline CDR1 is LNHDA and CDR2 SQIVND (reference sequence). The CDR3 has 17 residues. Trimming left V 4 bases short and J 4 bases short, with 22 bases between. CDR3 region: CASSKGRGVVSGTEAFF. The CDR3 coding sequence is TGTGCCAGTAGTAAGGGTCGGGGGGTAGTCAGCGGCACTGAAGCTTTCTTT.

The V and J genes are TRBV5-3 and TRBJ1-4; the match to TRBD1 covers 11 bases. TRBV5-3 is assigned to the ORF class and has an uncertain function. The CDR3 has 16 amino acids. V shed 1 base, J shed 7 bases, and the junction held 6 bases outside the gene matches. CDR3 in DNA: TGTGCCAGAAGCTTGTTGGGACAGGGGGAAGGTGAAAAACTGTTTTTT. Translation: CARSLLGQGEGEKLFF.

The chain links TRBV2 to TRBJ2-7, with TRBD2 matching over 8 bases. Germline CDR1 SNHLY, CDR2 FYNNEI. Trimming cost V 6 bases and J 3 bases; bases outside gene matches: 7. This CDR3 is built from 14 residues. CDR3 protein: CASRTTGTSYEQYF. The CDR3 region has the DNA TGTGCCAGCAGAACGACCGGGACTAGCTACGAGCAGTACTTC. Complete variable domain (other parts from reference TRBV2 and TRBJ2-7): EPEVTQTPSHQVTQMGQEVILRCVPISNHLYFYWYRQILGQKVEFLVSFYNNEISEKSEIFDDQFSVERPDGSNFTLKIRSTKLEDSAMYFCASRTTGTSYEQYFGPGTRLTVT.

V usage is TRBV28 and J usage is TRBJ1-2; D perhaps matches TRBD1 (6 bases). Between the trimmed V and J ends, which lost 5 bases and 2 bases, there was a span of 12 bases. This CDR3 has 14 residues. Germline values: CDR1 MDHEN, CDR2 SYDVKM. The CDR3 here is CASSPGDANYGYTF. The CDR3 coding sequence is TGTGCCAGCAGTCCAGGGGACGCAAACTATGGCTACACCTTC.

CDR3 region: CASGSGFSTGNTIYF. CDR3 DNA sequence: TGTGCTAGTGGTTCGGGATTTTCCACGGGAAACACCATATATTTT. V is TRBV12-5 and J is TRBJ1-3, with no clear D. The V gene's germline CDR1 is LGHNT and CDR2 FRNRAP. CDR3 length: 15 amino acids. V gave up 4 bases and J gave up 4 bases, with 14 bases separating them.

The table lists this clone with a few counts. This chain joins TRBV28 and TRBJ2-7; no firm D call. In germline, CDR1 is MDHEN, CDR2 SYDVKM. V shed 4 bases and J shed 3 bases, with 7 bases lying between them. This CDR3 has 12 amino acids. CDR3 sequence (DNA): TGTGCCAGCAGTTCAGCGAACTACGAGCAGTACTTC. It specifies CASSSANYEQYF.

This clone was counted only a few times. This rearrangement joins TRBV28 to TRBJ2-2; maybe TRBD2 (5 bases). From germline, CDR1 is MDHEN and CDR2 SYDVKM. V lost 2 bases and J lost 4, with 17 bases in between. This CDR3 spans 17 amino acids. CDR3 in DNA: TGTGCCAGCAGTTTACTTACTAGAAGCCCCTCCACCGGGGAGCTGTTTTTT. Its protein is CASSLLTRSPSTGELFF.

The chain recombines TRBV3-1 (or the pseudogene TRBV3-2) with TRBJ2-7, with 9 bases matching TRBD2. Germline assignment: CDR1 LGHDT and CDR2 YNNKEL (reference sequence). This CDR3 comprises 14 residues. Trimming at V came to 1 base and at J to 7 bases, leaving 5 bases not matched to a gene. The CDR3 nucleotides are TGTGCCAGCAGCCAAGGGCAACTAGCGGGTGAGCAGTACTTC. Translation gives CASSQGQLAGEQYF.

V is TRBV14 and J is TRBJ2-1, with 8 bases matching TRBD2. V lost 1 base and J lost 2; bases outside the gene matches: 4. The CDR3 loop spans 16 amino acids. From germline, CDR1 is SGHDN and CDR2 FVKESK. CDR3 region: CASSQVIAGTYNEQFF. The CDR3 DNA sequence: TGTGCCAGCAGCCAAGTAATAGCGGGGACCTACAATGAGCAGTTCTTC.

This clone was recorded a few times. The CDR3 sequence is CSVEVFAGYTDTQYF. The CDR3 nucleotides are TGCAGCGTTGAAGTGTTCGCGGGATACACAGATACGCAGTATTTT. This chain links TRBV29-1 with TRBJ2-3, with a possible D match to TRBD2 (6 bases). V lost 1 base, J lost 2 bases, and 13 bases lay in between. The CDR3 sequence is 15 residues long. Germline V gene data show CDR1 as SQVTM and CDR2 as ANQGSEA.

This clone was counted only a few times. V usage is TRBV5-6 and J usage is TRBJ2-5, with D maybe TRBD2 (8 bases). Per germline, CDR1 SGHDT and CDR2 YYEEEE. CDR3 length: 15 residues. V dropped 1 base and J dropped 5 bases, with 15 bases sitting between them. In nucleotides, the CDR3 is TGTGCCAGCAGCTTGCCGGGAGGGGGCGGGGAGACCCAGTACTTC. Amino acid sequence: CASSLPGGGGETQYF.

This clone appeared once. The chain has TRBV15 and TRBJ1-5, with TRBD1 as a possible D gene (5 bases). This CDR3 has 16 amino acids. Trimming removed 4 bases at V and 1 base at J, with 14 bases between. Germline CDR1 reads LNHNV; CDR2 reads YYDKDF (reference sequence). The CDR3 loop reads CATSTFVRGSNQPQHF. CDR3 nucleotides: TGTGCCACCAGCACTTTCGTAAGGGGAAGCAATCAGCCCCAGCATTTT.

The chain uses TRBV29-1 and TRBJ1-1; maybe TRBD1 (5 bases). V was trimmed by 5 bases and J by 5 bases, leaving 18 bases between them. Germline V gene sequence: CDR1 SQVTM, CDR2 ANQGSEA. This CDR3 contains 14 residues. CDR3 amino acids: CSVRDSTWRTEAFF. The CDR3, as DNA: TGCAGCGTTCGGGACTCCACCTGGAGGACTGAAGCTTTCTTT.

V and J are TRBV19 and TRBJ2-5; unclear D gene. The germline V gene encodes CDR1 LNHDA and CDR2 SQIVND (reference sequence). The CDR3 is made up of 15 amino acids. The ends were cut back, 1 base at V and 1 base at J, with 10 bases in the middle. DNA of the CDR3: TGTGCCAGTAGTATAGGGGCCCTGCCCCAAGAGACCCAGTACTTC. This codes for CASSIGALPQETQYF.

In this sample, this clone turned up a few times. The chain uses TRBV24-1 and TRBJ1-2; D gene unclear. This CDR3 is built from 11 residues. V lost 4 bases and J 8 bases, leaving 7 bases between the germline ends. CDR1 is KGHDR, CDR2 SFDVKD, per germline. CDR3 sequence (DNA): TGTGCCACCAGTGACGGAGGAGGCTACACCTTC. It yields the protein CATSDGGGYTF.

The genes are TRBV2 and TRBJ2-2, with 8 nucleotides matching TRBD1. Germline CDR1 reads SNHLY; CDR2 reads FYNNEI. V was pared by 7 bases and J by 2 bases, with 9 bases of the junction left unmatched. This CDR3 comprises 16 residues. CDR3 nucleotides: TGTGCCAGCACAAAGTCCAGGGGGCTAAACACCGGGGAGCTGTTTTTT. Translated, it gives CASTKSRGLNTGELFF.

This clone occurred a few times. The gene calls are TRBV15 and TRBJ2-7, with 11 positions matching TRBD2. The CDR3 consists of 17 residues. Germline loops: CDR1 LNHNV, CDR2 YYDKDF (reference sequence). V lost 1 base, J lost 1 base, and 6 bases stayed unmatched. The DNA for the CDR3 is TGTGCCACCAGCAGAGGGGATCTAGCGGGAGGATCCTACGAGCAGTACTTC. Translated: CATSRGDLAGGSYEQYF.

The chain has TRBV11-1 and TRBJ1-2; D gene ambiguous. The CDR3 covers 12 residues. CDR1 and CDR2 (germline): SGHAT, FQDESV (reference sequence). Between the trimmed V and J ends, which lost 1 base and 8 bases, there was a span of 8 bases. The CDR3 nucleotides read TGTGCCAGCAGCTTAGGACGGGGAGGCTACACCTTC. Residues: CASSLGRGGYTF.

For the CDR3, the DNA is TGTGCCAGCAGTTGGCCCCGGGGGAACACCGGGGAGCTGTTTTTT. It encodes CASSWPRGNTGELFF. The gene calls are TRBV2 and TRBJ2-2, with D maybe TRBD2 (5 bases). Germline values: CDR1 SNHLY, CDR2 FYNNEI. The CDR3 extends over 15 amino acids. The V and J ends lost 5 bases and 1 base respectively, with 11 bases between them.

This chain links TRBV6-5 with TRBJ2-1, with TRBD2 matching over 8 bases. Germline-derived CDR1 and CDR2 are MNHEY and SVGAGI. The V and J ends lost 6 bases and 6 bases, in that order; junction bases with no gene match: 10. The CDR3 sequence is 15 residues long. The CDR3 region has the DNA TGTGCCAGCAGGCTAAGCGGGAGTCATAGCAATGAGCAGTTCTTC. Residues: CASRLSGSHSNEQFF.

The V gene is TRBV5-8, the J gene TRBJ1-6; D uncertain. Trimming left V 2 bases short and J 6 bases short, with 6 bases between. Germline CDR1 and CDR2: SGHTS and YDEGEE. CDR3 length: 13 amino acids. The CDR3 nucleotides are TGTGCCAGCAGCTTATACTTTAATTCACCCCTCCACTTT. Translating it yields CASSLYFNSPLHF.

The gene calls are TRBV19 and TRBJ2-7; 10 nucleotides line up with TRBD1. In germline, CDR1 is LNHDA, CDR2 SQIVND (reference sequence). There are 14 residues in the CDR3. Trimming took 5 bases from V and 5 from J; bases not matched to a gene: 6. CDR3 in DNA: TGTGCCAGTAGTCGGACAGGGGGAGTCGACGAGCAGTACTTC. Protein: CASSRTGGVDEQYF.

This clone was seen only a few times. This rearrangement joins TRBV29-1 to TRBJ2-2, with D perhaps TRBD1 (6 bases). V lost 0 bases and J lost 0, with 14 bases in between. The CDR3 is made up of 17 amino acids. The germline gives CDR1 SQVTM, CDR2 ANQGSEA. The CDR3 sequence: CSVEDTRDIANTGELFF. The CDR3 DNA reads TGCAGCGTTGAAGATACACGGGACATCGCGAACACCGGGGAGCTGTTTTTT.